This T cell receptor (beta chain) was recorded in a study of T cells in Graves' hyperthyroidism and ophthalmopathy. Hyperthyroidism patients were newly diagnosed, had disease duration under 2 months, and were aged 18 to 65 years. Exclusion followed for patients with uncontrolled infection, other autoimmune disease, pregnancy or lactation. Orbital computed tomography and thyroid ultrasound, together with serum TRAb and thyroxine and clinical symptoms, were used for diagnoses. This clonotype was seen ten or more times. Its antigen is unidentified. Amplification targeted TCR beta CDR3 regions from RNA transcripts. Using the HTBI primer set, a first-round RT-PCR was run on the TCR CDR3. Using its own MiXCR run on the multiplex PCR reads, TCRdb lists one record per CDR3 protein. The sample has 300,000 to 400,000 distinct CDR3 sequences, roughly 18% seen once. Whole-study findings and limits: Blood also contained most expanded thyroid clonotypes above 0.001.

V was clipped by 4 bases and J by 2 bases; unmatched bases: 6. The CDR3 totals 17 residues. This rearrangement joins TRBV12-3 or TRBV12-4 to TRBJ2-2; 11 positions agree with TRBD2. This TCR derives from a woman aged 50 to 60 with Graves' hyperthyroidism. The specimen sequenced was blood. Here the CDR3 DNA reads TGTGCCAGCAGTTCCCCGACTAGCGGGGCAAACACCGGGGAGCTGTTTTTT. Its protein product is CASSSPTSGANTGELFF.